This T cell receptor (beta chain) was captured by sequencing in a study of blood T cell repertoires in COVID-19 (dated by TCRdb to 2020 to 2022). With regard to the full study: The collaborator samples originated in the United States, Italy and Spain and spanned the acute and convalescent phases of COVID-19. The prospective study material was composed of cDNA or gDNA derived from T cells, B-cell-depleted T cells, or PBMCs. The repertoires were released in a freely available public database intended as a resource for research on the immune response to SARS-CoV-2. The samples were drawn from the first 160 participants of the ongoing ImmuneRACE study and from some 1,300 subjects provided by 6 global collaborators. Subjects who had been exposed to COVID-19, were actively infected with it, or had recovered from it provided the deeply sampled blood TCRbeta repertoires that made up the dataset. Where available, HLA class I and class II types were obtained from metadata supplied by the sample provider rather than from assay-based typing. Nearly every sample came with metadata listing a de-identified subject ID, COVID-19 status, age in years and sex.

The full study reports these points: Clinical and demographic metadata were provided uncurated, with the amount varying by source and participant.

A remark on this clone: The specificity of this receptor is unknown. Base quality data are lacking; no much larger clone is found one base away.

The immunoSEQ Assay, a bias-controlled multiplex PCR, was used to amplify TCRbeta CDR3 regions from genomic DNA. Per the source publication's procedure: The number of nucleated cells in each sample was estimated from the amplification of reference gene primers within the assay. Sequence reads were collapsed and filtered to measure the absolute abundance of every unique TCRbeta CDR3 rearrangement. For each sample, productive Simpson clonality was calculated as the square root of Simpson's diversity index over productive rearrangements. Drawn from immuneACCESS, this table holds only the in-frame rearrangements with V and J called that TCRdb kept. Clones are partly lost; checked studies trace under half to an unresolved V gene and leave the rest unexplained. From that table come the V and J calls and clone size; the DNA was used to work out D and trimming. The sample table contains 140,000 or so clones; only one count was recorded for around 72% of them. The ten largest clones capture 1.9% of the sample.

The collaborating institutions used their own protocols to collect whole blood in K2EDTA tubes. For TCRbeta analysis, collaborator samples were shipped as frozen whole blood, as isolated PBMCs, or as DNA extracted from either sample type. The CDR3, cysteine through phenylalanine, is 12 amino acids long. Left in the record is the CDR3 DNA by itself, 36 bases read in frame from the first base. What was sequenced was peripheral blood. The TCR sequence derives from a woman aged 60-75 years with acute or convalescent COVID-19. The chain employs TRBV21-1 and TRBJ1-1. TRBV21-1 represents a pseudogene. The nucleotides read TGTGCCAGCACCGTTATTCGGGTGGCGACTTTCTTT. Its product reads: CASTVIRVATFF.